This entry is about one T cell receptor beta chain. The antigen is unknown. This sample stems from a study of OX40 agonist ivuxolimab in advanced cancers. Repertoires were generated with immunoSEQ multiplex PCR, while TCRdb's copy carries only in-frame clones and drops some. The profile covers 69,000 or so clones, with less than 90% appearing a single time and more than 0.5% taken by the ten largest. CDR3 length equals 14 residues. V was trimmed by 3 bases and J by 5 bases, leaving 11 bases between them. Germline CDR1 KGHSH, CDR2 LQKENI. The study, taken as a whole, reports: Some of the lowest clonal expansion was seen in partial responders at 0.1-3.0 mg/kg.

The receptor comes from an adult with an advanced solid tumor such as melanoma, head and neck, liver or kidney cancer. Sequencing was performed on CD4+ or CD8+ T cells sorted from blood, taken in a trial of the OX40 agonist ivuxolimab. The chain combines TRBV18 with TRBJ1-5, with TRBD1 as a possible D gene (6 bases). CDR3 region: CASSPDRSHQPQHF. The CDR3 DNA reads TGTGCCAGCTCACCTGACAGGTCACATCAGCCCCAGCATTTT. The whole variable domain, filled in from reference TRBV18 and TRBJ1-5, reads NAGVMQNPRHLVRRRGQEARLRCSPMKGHSHVYWYRQLPEEGLKFMVYLQKENIIDESGMPKERFSAEFPKEGPSILRIQQVVRGDSAAYFCASSPDRSHQPQHFGDGTRLSIL.